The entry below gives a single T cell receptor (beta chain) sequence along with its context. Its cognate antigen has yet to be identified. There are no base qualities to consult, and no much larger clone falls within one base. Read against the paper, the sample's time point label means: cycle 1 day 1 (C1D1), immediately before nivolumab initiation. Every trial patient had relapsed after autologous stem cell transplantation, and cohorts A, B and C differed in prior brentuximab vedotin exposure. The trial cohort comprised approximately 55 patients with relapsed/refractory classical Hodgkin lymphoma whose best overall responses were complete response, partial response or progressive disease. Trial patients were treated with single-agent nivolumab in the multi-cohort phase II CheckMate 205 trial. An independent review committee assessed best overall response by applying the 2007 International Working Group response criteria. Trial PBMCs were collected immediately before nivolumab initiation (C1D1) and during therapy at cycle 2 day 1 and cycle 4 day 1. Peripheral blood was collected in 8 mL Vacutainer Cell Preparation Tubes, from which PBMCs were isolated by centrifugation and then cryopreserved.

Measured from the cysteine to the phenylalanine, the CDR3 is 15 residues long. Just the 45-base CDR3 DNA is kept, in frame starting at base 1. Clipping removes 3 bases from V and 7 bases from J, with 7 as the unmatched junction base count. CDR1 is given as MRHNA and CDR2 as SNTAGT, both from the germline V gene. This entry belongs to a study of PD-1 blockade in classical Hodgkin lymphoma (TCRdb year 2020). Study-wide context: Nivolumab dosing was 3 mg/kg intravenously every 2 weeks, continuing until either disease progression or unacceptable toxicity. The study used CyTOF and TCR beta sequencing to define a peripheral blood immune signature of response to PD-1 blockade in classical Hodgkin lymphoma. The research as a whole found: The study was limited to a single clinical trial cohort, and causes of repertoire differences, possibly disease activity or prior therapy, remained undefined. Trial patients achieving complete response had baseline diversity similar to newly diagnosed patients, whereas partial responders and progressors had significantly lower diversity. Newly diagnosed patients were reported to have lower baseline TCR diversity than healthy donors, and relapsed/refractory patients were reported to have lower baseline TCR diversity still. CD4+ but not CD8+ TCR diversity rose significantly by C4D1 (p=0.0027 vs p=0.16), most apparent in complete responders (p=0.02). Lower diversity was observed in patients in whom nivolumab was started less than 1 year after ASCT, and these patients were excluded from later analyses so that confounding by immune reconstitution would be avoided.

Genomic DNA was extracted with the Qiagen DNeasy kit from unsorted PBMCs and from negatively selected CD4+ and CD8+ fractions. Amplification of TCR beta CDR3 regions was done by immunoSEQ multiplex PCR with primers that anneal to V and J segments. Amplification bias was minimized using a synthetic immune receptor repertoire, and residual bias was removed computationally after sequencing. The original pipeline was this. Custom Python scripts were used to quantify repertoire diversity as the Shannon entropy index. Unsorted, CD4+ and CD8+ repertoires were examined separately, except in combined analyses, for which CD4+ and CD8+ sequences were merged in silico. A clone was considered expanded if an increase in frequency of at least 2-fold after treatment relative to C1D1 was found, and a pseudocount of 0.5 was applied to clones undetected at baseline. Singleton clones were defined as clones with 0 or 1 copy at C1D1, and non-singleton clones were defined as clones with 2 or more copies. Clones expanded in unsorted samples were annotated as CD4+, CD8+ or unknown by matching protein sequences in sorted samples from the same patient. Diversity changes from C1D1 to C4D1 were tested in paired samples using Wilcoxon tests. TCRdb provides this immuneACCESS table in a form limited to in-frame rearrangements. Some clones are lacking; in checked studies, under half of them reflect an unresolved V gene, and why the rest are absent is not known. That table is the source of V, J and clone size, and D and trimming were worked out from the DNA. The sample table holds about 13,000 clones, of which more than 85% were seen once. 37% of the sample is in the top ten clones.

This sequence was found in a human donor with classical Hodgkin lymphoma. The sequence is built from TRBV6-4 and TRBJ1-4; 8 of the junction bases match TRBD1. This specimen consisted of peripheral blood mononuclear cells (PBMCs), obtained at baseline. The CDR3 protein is CASSEPRQGFEKLFF. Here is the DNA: TGTGCCAGCAGTGAACCCCGACAGGGGTTTGAAAAACTGTTTTTT.